This passage covers 9 T cell receptor beta chains from one sample sequenced in a study of shared clonotypes between healthy human individuals (dated by TCRdb to 2020 to 2021). Libraries were made using the immunoSEQ multiplex PCR assay. TCRdb re-hosts the immuneACCESS table, in-frame sequences only. Its copies lack some clones; in the studies checked, an unresolved V gene accounts for under half of them, and the cause for the rest is not known. In all, the sample holds 1.4 million to 1.5 million clones, and roughly 96% of those were seen once. Roughly 1.2% of the sample is held by the ten biggest clonotypes. The sample comprised naive CD4+ T cells sorted from blood. In light of the paper, this sample's cell subset or site label describes: CD45RA+ positively selected. Receptors were obtained from a man in his thirties or forties in good health.

The chain uses TRBV9 and TRBJ2-2; 9 bases are shared with TRBD2. Germline CDR1 and CDR2: SGDLS and YYNGEE. The CDR3 is made up of 17 amino acids. Trimming cost V 4 bases and J 6 bases; bases outside gene matches: 13. CDR3 nucleotides: TGTGCCAGCAGCCCTACCTCTAGCGGGAATCGACCCGGGGAGCTGTTTTTT. Amino acids: CASSPTSSGNRPGELFF.

The rearrangement uses TRBV5-1 and TRBJ2-2, with TRBD1 matching over 11 bases. CDR1 and CDR2 from the germline V gene are SGHRS and YFSETQ. The ends lost 3 bases at V and 4 bases at J; junction bases unmatched: 8. CDR3 size: 17 residues. The CDR3 region is CASSSVGQGAGTGELFF. CDR3 in DNA: TGCGCCAGCAGCTCCGTTGGACAGGGGGCGGGCACCGGGGAGCTGTTTTTT.

Written as DNA, the CDR3 is TGCGCCAGCAGCTTCACCGGGACAGGGTCTTACGAGCAGTACTTC. Residues: CASSFTGTGSYEQYF. The rearrangement uses TRBV5-1 and TRBJ2-7; 9 nucleotides align to TRBD1. Germline trimming cut 2 bases from V and 4 bases from J; bases unmatched to any gene: 7. Germline CDR1 reads SGHRS; CDR2 reads YFSETQ. The CDR3 runs 15 residues.

This clone was seen just once. The chain is built from TRBV2 and TRBJ2-2; tentative D call: TRBD2 (5 bases). V lost 2 bases to trimming and J lost 1 base, with 8 bases between them. This CDR3 has 15 residues. Germline V CDR1 and CDR2: SNHLY, FYNNEI. CDR3 protein: CASSELARNTGELFF. DNA for the CDR3: TGTGCCAGCAGTGAACTAGCTAGGAACACCGGGGAGCTGTTTTTT.

The V call is TRBV7-3, the J call TRBJ2-1; tentatively, D is TRBD1 (6 bases). The CDR3 extends over 15 amino acids. V was cut by 1 base and J by 6 bases, with 13 bases left in between. Germline-derived CDR1 and CDR2 are SGHTA and FQGTGA. The chain's CDR3 is CASSLRGGKSNEQFF. CDR3 sequence (DNA): TGTGCCAGCAGCTTAAGAGGGGGTAAAAGCAATGAGCAGTTCTTC.

CDR3: CASSEWGGTSYNEQFF. CDR3 sequence (DNA): TGCGCCAGCAGTGAGTGGGGGGGGACGTCCTACAATGAGCAGTTCTTC. The chain recombines TRBV10-1 with TRBJ2-1, with 7 bases that match TRBD2. Trimming removed 1 base from V and 1 base from J; junction bases left unmatched: 4. Germline-derived CDR1 and CDR2 are WNHNN and SYGVQD (reference sequence). The CDR3 loop spans 16 amino acids.

The genes are TRBV7-9 and TRBJ1-3; D not resolved. Germline CDR1 SEHNR, CDR2 FQNEAQ (reference sequence). The CDR3 runs to 17 residues. V shed 4 bases and J shed 0 bases, with 16 bases lying between them. CDR3 amino acids: CASSSPGQDRSGNTIYF. The CDR3 DNA sequence: TGTGCCAGCAGCTCCCCCGGTCAGGACCGCTCTGGAAACACCATATATTTT.

The chain couples TRBV14 to TRBJ1-1; D is possibly TRBD1 (6 bases). Trimming took 5 bases from V and 0 from J, leaving 7 bases between them. The CDR3 totals 13 residues. Germline loops: CDR1 SGHDN, CDR2 FVKESK. In DNA, the CDR3 is TGTGCCAGCAGCTGGACAGTGAACACTGAAGCTTTCTTT. This sequence encodes CASSWTVNTEAFF.

With respect to this clone: Other nucleotide sequences in the sample specify the same CDR3. The chain combines TRBV7-9 with TRBJ2-7; D not certain. V gave up 1 base and J gave up 7 bases, with 5 bases separating them. The germline gives CDR1 SEHNR, CDR2 FQNEAQ (reference sequence). The CDR3 totals 11 residues. The CDR3 loop is CASSLVGEQYF. CDR3 coding DNA: TGTGCCAGCAGCTTAGTAGGGGAGCAGTACTTC.